The present TCR beta chain was sequenced within a study of shared clonotypes between healthy human individuals. TCRdb's table, derived via immunoSEQ multiplex PCR, lists solely in-frame clones and lacks some. The table shows 2 million to 2.5 million clones, with 85% to 95% occurring only once. Between the trimmed V and J ends, which lost 4 bases and 1 base, there was a span of 10 bases. Germline V gene lookup returns CDR1 LGHNA and CDR2 YSLEER. The CDR3 is 14 residues long. The receptor comes from a man in his late teens or twenties in good health. This sequence joins TRBV4-3 and TRBJ1-1; D is undetermined. What was sequenced was naive CD4+ T cells sorted from blood. This sample's subset: CD45RA+ positively selected. In nucleotides, the CDR3 is TGCGCCAGCAGCCGGCAGGCGGGGAACACTGAAGCTTTCTTT. Encoded protein: CASSRQAGNTEAFF.